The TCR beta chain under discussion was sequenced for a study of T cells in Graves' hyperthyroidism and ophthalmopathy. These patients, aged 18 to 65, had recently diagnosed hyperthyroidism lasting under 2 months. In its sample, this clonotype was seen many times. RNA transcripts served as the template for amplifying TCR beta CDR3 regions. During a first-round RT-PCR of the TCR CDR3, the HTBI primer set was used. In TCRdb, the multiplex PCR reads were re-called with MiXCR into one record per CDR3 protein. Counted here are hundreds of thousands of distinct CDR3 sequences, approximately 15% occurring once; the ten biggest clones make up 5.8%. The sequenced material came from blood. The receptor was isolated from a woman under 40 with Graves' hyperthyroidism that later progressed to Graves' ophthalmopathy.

The CDR3 here is CATSSLNRGDTQYF. The CDR3 coding sequence is TGTGCCACCAGCAGCTTGAACAGGGGCGATACGCAGTATTTT. The chain links TRBV15 to TRBJ2-3, with 7 positions matching TRBD1. The CDR3 sequence is 14 residues long. Germline CDR1 reads LNHNV; CDR2 reads YYDKDF (reference sequence). Trimming took 3 bases from V and 6 from J; bases not matched to a gene: 6.